The 10 T cell receptor beta chains listed next were all sequenced from one sample in a study of shared clonotypes between healthy human individuals. The table came from immunoSEQ multiplex PCR; TCRdb's copy has only in-frame clones and leaves some out. The sample comprises around 2.1 million clones, about 94% of which are singletons, and around 0.13% rests with the top ten. Sequenced: naive CD4+ T cells sorted from blood. Subset given: CD45RA+ positively selected. Receptors were obtained from a man between 18 and 29 years old in good health.

This rearrangement joins TRBV11-2 to TRBJ2-1; perhaps D is TRBD1 or TRBD2 (6 bases each). There are 14 residues in the CDR3. The V gene lost 4 bases and the J gene lost 3 bases, with 10 bases spanning the gap. Germline-derived CDR1 and CDR2 are SGHAT and FQNNGV. This CDR3 is CASSSGDFYNEQFF. CDR3 nucleotide sequence: TGTGCCAGCAGCTCAGGGGACTTCTACAATGAGCAGTTCTTC.

The V and J genes are TRBV25-1 and TRBJ1-1; no clear D gene. Trimming cost V 8 bases and J 1 base, with 5 bases left between them. CDR3 length: 11 residues. Germline V lookup: CDR1 MGHDK, CDR2 SYGVNS. In DNA, the CDR3 is TGTGCCAGCTGGGAGAACACTGAAGCTTTCTTT. Translated, it gives CASWENTEAFF.

The chain joins TRBV28 to TRBJ1-2, with unresolved D. This CDR3 has 14 residues. Germline V CDR1 and CDR2: MDHEN, SYDVKM. V was pared by 2 bases and J by 4 bases, with 11 bases between. CDR3 in DNA: TGTGCCAGCAGTTTACCCTCGGTCCCCTATGGCTACACCTTC. Its translation: CASSLPSVPYGYTF.

The V call is TRBV2, the J call TRBJ2-3, with unresolved D. The CDR3 covers 14 residues. The germline V gene has CDR1 SNHLY and CDR2 FYNNEI. Deletions cut 6 bases from V and 1 base from J, with 11 bases between. DNA of the CDR3: TGTGCCAGCAGACCGGAGTGGGGCACAGATACGCAGTATTTT. It yields the protein CASRPEWGTDTQYF.

Regarding this clone: The identical CDR3 is also encoded by other nucleotide sequences in the sample. The V call is TRBV29-1, the J call TRBJ1-1; weak D call: TRBD1 (5 bases). Trimming pared 5 bases from V and 0 bases from J, leaving 10 bases between. Germline values: CDR1 SQVTM, CDR2 ANQGSEA. The CDR3 has 13 residues. CDR3 sequence reads: CSVSGRLNTEAFF. The DNA of the CDR3 is TGCAGCGTTTCGGGACGGTTGAACACTGAAGCTTTCTTT.

This clone was seen a handful of times. The chain recombines TRBV7-2 with TRBJ1-5; D remains ambiguous. The CDR3 covers 13 residues. Germline CDR1 reads SGHTA; CDR2 reads FQGNSA. The V and J ends lost 5 bases and 5 bases respectively, with 10 bases between them. CDR3 residues: CASSRLRDQPQHF. The CDR3 nucleotides read TGTGCCAGCAGCCGGCTGAGGGATCAGCCCCAGCATTTT.

The rearrangement joins TRBV29-1 to TRBJ1-4, with a weak D call TRBD1 (5 bases). V was cut by 4 bases and J by 1 base, with 7 bases left in between. CDR1 is SQVTM, CDR2 ANQGSEA, per germline. The CDR3 contains 13 residues. In DNA, the CDR3 is TGCAGCGTTGTAGACAGAACTAATGAAAAACTGTTTTTT. Amino acid sequence: CSVVDRTNEKLFF.

The rearrangement uses TRBV5-1 and TRBJ1-1; the D gene is possibly TRBD1 (5 bases). Germline assignment: CDR1 SGHRS and CDR2 YFSETQ. The CDR3 is 15 amino acids. V was trimmed by 0 bases and J by 4 bases, leaving 13 bases between them. CDR3 in DNA: TGCGCCAGCAGCTTGGCGACGGGGGTCTTCACTGAAGCTTTCTTT. Its translation is CASSLATGVFTEAFF.

This rearrangement joins TRBV4-2 to TRBJ2-7; D remains unclear. V was shortened by 4 bases and J by 0 bases, with 16 bases between the two germline ends. CDR3 length: 16 amino acids. The germline V gene has CDR1 LGHNA and CDR2 YNFKEQ. CDR3 in amino acids: CASSLPTVGISYEQYF. The CDR3 region has the DNA TGTGCCAGCAGCCTTCCGACGGTGGGGATCTCCTACGAGCAGTACTTC.

The J gene is TRBJ2-1, the V gene TRBV11-3; possible D gene TRBD1, 7 bases. The germline gives CDR1 SGHNT, CDR2 YENEEA. This CDR3 is 15 amino acids long. Trimming took 0 bases from V and 6 from J, leaving 12 bases between them. For the CDR3, the DNA is TGTGCCAGCAGCTTAGATTCCAGGGGGGCCAATGAGCAGTTCTTC. This gives the protein CASSLDSRGANEQFF. Full variable domain (remainder filled in from reference TRBV11-3 and TRBJ2-1): EAGVVQSPRYKIIEKKQPVAFWCNPISGHNTLYWYLQNLGQGPELLIRYENEEAVDDSQLPKDRFSAERLKGVDSTLKIQPAELGDSAVYLCASSLDSRGANEQFFGPGTRLTVL.